These 7 T cell receptor beta chains were sequenced from one sample in a study of naive and memory T cell subsets (dated by TCRdb to 2017 to 2019). Libraries were prepared through UMI-ligation and nested PCR. Sequencing relied on an Illumina MiSeq. An equimolar mix of two oligonucleotides covering both TRBC1 and TRBC2 was used as the beta constant-region primer. TCRdb reanalyzed the raw reads on its own, using fastp at Q25 for trimming and MiXCR for clone calling, and kept in-frame beta chains. CDR3 protein duplicates are merged, each entry listing the most common genes and DNA. The sample table records around 31,000 distinct CDR3 sequences; roughly a tenth of these occur just once. The top ten constitute more than 15% of the sample. The sequencing input was effector memory CD4+ T cells from blood. This sample's cell subset or site label indicates: effector memory, CD45RA- CD27-. The receptors were sampled from a human donor in good health.

This clonotype came up a few times. This sequence joins TRBV20-1 and TRBJ1-2, with D uncertain. The CDR3 covers 11 residues. Trimming cost V 0 bases and J 8 bases, with 7 bases left between them. Germline values: CDR1 DFQATT, CDR2 SNEGSKA (reference sequence). The DNA of the CDR3 is TGCAGTGCTAGAGATCTTGGGGGCTACACCTTC. Its translation is CSARDLGGYTF.

The chain combines TRBV6-6 with TRBJ1-2; unclear D gene. V lost 6 bases to trimming and J lost 0 bases, with 14 bases between them. The CDR3 spans 15 residues. Germline V gene data show CDR1 as MNHNY and CDR2 as SVGAGI (reference sequence). CDR3 region: CASRPQGGSNYGYTF. The CDR3 DNA reads as TGTGCCAGCAGACCCCAAGGAGGATCTAACTATGGCTACACCTTC.

This clonotype has a handful of counts. V gene TRBV7-3 combines with J gene TRBJ2-5, with a tentative D call TRBD2 (7 bases). V was pared by 1 base and J by 4 bases, with 16 bases between. Germline lookup yields CDR1 SGHTA and CDR2 FQGTGA. CDR3 length equals 16 residues. CDR3 in DNA: TGTGCCAGCAGCTTAAGAGGGGGGGTTCCGGGAGAGACCCAGTACTTC. It specifies CASSLRGGVPGETQYF.

This chain joins TRBV12-3 or TRBV12-4 and TRBJ2-1; perhaps TRBD1 as D (6 bases). The CDR3 extends over 17 amino acids. V was trimmed by 0 bases and J by 10 bases, leaving 22 bases between them. The CDR3 DNA reads TGTGCCAGCAGTTTAGCGCTCGGGACATTCGGGACGGACGAGCAGTTCTTC. Encoded protein: CASSLALGTFGTDEQFF.

A few counts support this clonotype. V is TRBV28 and J is TRBJ2-7; D gene ambiguous. The V gene's germline CDR1 is MDHEN and CDR2 SYDVKM. Trimming stripped 4 bases from V and 1 base from J, with 2 bases between. The CDR3 consists of 11 residues. The CDR3 sequence is CASSWSYEQYF. The DNA of the CDR3 is TGTGCCAGCAGTTGGTCCTACGAGCAGTACTTC.

A remark on this clonotype: This sequence may be a read error, since a much larger clone differs from it by one base. The V call is TRBV6-6, the J call TRBJ1-4; no firm D call. CDR3 size: 15 residues. Looked up from germline, CDR1 is MNHNY and CDR2 is SVGAGI (reference sequence). The CDR3 DNA is TGTGCCAACAGTTACCAGGCTCCCAGTAATGAAAAACTGTTTTTT. Translating gives CANSYQAPSNEKLFF.

This clonotype was detected only a few times. J is TRBJ2-7 and V is TRBV7-9, with a possible D match to TRBD1 (6 bases). The CDR3 is made up of 15 amino acids. Germline CDR1 is SEHNR and CDR2 is FQNEAQ (reference sequence). Between the trimmed V and J ends, which lost 5 bases and 1 base, there was a span of 15 bases. Here the CDR3 DNA reads TGTGCCAGCAGCCCCGTGAAGGGGGTATCCTACGAGCAGTACTTC. Its protein is CASSPVKGVSYEQYF. The full variable domain, in which reference TRBV7-9 and TRBJ2-7 provide the parts outside the CDR3, is DTGVSQNPRHKITKRGQNVTFRCDPISEHNRLYWYRQTLGQGPEFLTYFQNEAQLEKSRLLSDRFSAERPKGSFSTLEIQRTEQGDSAMYLCASSPVKGVSYEQYFGPGTRLTVT.